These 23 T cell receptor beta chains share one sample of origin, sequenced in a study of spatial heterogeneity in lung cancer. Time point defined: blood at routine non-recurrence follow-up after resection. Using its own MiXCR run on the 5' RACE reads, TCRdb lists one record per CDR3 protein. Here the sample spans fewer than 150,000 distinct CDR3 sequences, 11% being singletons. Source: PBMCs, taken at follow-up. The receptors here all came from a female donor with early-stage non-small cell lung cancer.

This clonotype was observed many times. The chain's CDR3 is CARPTGEQPQHF. The CDR3 coding sequence is TGCGCCCGGCCAACGGGGGAACAGCCCCAGCATTTT. The chain employs TRBV5-1 and TRBJ1-5; D might be TRBD1 (5 bases). Germline V gene sequence: CDR1 SGHRS, CDR2 YFSETQ. The CDR3 covers 12 residues. V lost 10 bases, J lost 7 bases, and 15 bases lay in between.

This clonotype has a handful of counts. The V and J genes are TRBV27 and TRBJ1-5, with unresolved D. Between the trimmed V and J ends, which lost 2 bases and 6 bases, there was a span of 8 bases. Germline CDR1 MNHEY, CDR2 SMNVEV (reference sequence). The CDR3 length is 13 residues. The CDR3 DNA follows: TGTGCCAGCAGTTTAACAGCCATTCAGCCCCAGCATTTT. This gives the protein CASSLTAIQPQHF.

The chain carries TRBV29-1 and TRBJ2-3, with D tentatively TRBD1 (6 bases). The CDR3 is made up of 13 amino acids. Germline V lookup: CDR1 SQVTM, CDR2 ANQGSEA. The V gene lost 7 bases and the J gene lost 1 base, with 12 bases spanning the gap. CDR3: CSGGRQGTDTQYF. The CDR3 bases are TGCAGCGGGGGGAGACAGGGCACAGATACGCAGTATTTT.

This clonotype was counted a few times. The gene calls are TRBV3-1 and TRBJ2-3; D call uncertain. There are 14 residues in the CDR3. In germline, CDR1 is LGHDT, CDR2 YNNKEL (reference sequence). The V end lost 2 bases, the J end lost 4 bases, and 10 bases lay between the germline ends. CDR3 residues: CASSQLLGADTQYF. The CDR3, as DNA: TGTGCCAGCAGCCAACTGCTAGGAGCAGATACGCAGTATTTT.

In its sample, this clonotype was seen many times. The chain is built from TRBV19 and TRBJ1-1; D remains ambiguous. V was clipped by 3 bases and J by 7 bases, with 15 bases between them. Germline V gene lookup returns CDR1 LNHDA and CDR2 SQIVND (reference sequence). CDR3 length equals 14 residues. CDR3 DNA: TGTGCCAGTAGTATTACGGCAGGAAGTGGTGAAGCTTTCTTT. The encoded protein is CASSITAGSGEAFF.

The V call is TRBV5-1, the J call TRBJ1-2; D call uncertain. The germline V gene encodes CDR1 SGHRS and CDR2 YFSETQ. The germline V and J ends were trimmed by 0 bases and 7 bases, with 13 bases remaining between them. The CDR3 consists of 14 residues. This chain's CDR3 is CASSLDGRTTGYTF. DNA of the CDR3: TGCGCCAGCAGCTTGGATGGGCGGACTACTGGCTACACCTTC.

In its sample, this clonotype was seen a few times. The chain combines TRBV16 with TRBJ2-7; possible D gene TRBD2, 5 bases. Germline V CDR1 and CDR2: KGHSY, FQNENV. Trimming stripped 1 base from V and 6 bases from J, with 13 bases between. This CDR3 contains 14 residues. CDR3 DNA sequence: TGTGCCAGCAGCCAATTGTCTAGCACGGGCGAGCAGTACGTC. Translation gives CASSQLSSTGEQYV.

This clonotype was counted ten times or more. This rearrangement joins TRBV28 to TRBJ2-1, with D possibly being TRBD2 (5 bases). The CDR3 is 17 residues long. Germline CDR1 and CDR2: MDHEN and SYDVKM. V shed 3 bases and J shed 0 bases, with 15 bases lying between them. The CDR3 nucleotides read TGTGCCAGCAGTTTTCCGCTAAGCGGAGTCTCCTACAATGAGCAGTTCTTC. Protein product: CASSFPLSGVSYNEQFF.

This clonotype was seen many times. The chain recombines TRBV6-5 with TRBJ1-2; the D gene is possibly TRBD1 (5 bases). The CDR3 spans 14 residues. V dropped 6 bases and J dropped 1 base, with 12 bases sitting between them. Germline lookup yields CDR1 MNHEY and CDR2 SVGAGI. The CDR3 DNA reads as TGTGCCAGCAGATTCAGGGAATTTAACTATGGCTACACCTTC. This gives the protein CASRFREFNYGYTF.

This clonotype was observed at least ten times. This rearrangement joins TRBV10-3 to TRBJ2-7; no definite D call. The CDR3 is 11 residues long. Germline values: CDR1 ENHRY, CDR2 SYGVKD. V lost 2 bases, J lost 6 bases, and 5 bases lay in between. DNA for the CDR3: TGTGCCATCAGTGAGGGTTCCGAGCAGTACTTC. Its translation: CAISEGSEQYF.

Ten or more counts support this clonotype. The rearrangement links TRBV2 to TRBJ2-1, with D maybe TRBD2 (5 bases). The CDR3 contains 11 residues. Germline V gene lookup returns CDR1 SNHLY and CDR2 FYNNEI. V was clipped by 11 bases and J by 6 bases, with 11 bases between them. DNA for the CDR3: TGTGCCTGCGGGCCCCGCAATGAGCAGTTCTTC. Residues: CACGPRNEQFF.

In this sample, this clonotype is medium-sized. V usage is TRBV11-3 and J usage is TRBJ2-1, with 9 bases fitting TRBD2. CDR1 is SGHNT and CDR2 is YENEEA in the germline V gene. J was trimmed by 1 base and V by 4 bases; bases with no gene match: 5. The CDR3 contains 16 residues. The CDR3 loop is CASSSRTSGSYNEQFF. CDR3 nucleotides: TGTGCCAGCAGCTCCCGAACTAGCGGGTCCTACAATGAGCAGTTCTTC. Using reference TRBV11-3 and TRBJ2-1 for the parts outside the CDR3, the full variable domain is EAGVVQSPRYKIIEKKQPVAFWCNPISGHNTLYWYLQNLGQGPELLIRYENEEAVDDSQLPKDRFSAERLKGVDSTLKIQPAELGDSAVYLCASSSRTSGSYNEQFFGPGTRLTVL.

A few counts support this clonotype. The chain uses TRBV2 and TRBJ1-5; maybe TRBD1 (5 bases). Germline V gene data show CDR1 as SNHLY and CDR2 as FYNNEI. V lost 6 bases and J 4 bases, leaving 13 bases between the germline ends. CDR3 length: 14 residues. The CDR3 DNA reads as TGTGCCAGCAGCCTGACAGAAAGAAATCAGCCCCAGCATTTT. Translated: CASSLTERNQPQHF.

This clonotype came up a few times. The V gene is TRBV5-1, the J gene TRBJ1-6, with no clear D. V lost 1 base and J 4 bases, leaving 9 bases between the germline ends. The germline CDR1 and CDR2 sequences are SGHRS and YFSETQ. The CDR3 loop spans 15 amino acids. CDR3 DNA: TGCGCCAGCAGCTTGAAGGACGGATATAATTCACCCCTCCACTTT. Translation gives CASSLKDGYNSPLHF.

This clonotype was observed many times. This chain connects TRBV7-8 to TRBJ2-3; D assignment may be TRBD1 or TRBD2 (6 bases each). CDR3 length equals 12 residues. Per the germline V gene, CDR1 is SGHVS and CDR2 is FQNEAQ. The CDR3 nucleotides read TGTTCGACGGGGGCGCGGACAGATACGCAGTATTTT. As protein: CSTGARTDTQYF.

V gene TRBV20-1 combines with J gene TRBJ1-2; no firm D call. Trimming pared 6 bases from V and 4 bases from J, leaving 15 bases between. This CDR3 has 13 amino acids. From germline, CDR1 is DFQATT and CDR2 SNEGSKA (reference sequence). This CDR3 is CSARREDGYGYTF. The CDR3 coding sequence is TGCAGTGCCCGTAGGGAGGATGGCTATGGCTACACCTTC.

The CDR3 bases are TGTGCCAGCAGCGGGACAGGGTCAGATACGCAGTATTTT. Translated: CASSGTGSDTQYF. The rearrangement uses TRBV5-4 and TRBJ2-3; 9 positions match TRBD1. Germline CDR1 and CDR2: SGHNT and YYREEE (reference sequence). Germline trimming cut 4 bases from V and 4 bases from J; bases unmatched to any gene: 1. CDR3 size: 13 residues.

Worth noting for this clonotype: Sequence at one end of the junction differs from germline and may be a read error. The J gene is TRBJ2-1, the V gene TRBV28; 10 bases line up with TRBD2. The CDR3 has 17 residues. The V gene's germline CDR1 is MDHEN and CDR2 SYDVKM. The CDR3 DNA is TGTGCCAGCAGTCTATGGACTAGCGGTAGCTCCTACAATGAGCAGTTCTTC. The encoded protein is CASSLWTSGSSYNEQFF.

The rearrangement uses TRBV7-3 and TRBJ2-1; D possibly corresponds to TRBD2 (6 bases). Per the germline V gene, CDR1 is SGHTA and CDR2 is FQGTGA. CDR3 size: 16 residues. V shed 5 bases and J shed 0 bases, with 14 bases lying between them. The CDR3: CASSTSSVISYNEQFF. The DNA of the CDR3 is TGTGCCAGCAGCACGTCTAGCGTTATCTCCTACAATGAGCAGTTCTTC.

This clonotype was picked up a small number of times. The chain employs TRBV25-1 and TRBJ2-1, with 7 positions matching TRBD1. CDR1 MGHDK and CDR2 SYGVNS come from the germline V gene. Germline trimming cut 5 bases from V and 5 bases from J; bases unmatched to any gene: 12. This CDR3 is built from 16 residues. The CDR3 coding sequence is TGTGCCAGCAGTCCCATCGACAGGGTAGTCAACAATGAGCAGTTCTTC. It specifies CASSPIDRVVNNEQFF.

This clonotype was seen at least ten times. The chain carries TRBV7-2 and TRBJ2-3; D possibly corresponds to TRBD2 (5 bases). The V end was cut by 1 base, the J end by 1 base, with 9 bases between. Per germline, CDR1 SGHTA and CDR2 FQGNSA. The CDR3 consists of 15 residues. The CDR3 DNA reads TGTGCCAGCAGCTTAGGAGGGTTGGGCACAGATACGCAGTATTTT. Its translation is CASSLGGLGTDTQYF.

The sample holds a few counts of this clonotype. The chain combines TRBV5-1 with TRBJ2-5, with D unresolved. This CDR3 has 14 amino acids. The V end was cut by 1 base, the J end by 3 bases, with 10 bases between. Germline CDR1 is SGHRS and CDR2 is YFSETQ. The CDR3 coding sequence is TGCGCCAGCAGCTTGAAACCCACGGAAGAGACCCAGTACTTC. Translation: CASSLKPTEETQYF.

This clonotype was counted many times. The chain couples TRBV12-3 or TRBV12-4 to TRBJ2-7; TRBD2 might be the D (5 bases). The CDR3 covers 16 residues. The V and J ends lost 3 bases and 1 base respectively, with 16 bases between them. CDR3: CASSFRLAGISYEQYF. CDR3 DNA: TGTGCCAGCAGTTTCCGGCTAGCTGGAATATCCTACGAGCAGTACTTC.